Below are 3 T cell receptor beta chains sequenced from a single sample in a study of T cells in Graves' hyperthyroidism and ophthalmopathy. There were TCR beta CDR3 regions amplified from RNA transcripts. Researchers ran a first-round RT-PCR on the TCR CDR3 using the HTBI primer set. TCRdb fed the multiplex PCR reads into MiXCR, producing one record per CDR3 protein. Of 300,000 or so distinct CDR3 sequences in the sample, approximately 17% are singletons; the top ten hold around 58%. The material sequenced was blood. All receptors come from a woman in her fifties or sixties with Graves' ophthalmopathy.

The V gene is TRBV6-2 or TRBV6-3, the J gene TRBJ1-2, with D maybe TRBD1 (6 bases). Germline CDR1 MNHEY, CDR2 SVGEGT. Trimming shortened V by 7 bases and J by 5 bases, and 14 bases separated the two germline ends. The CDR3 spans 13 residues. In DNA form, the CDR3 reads TGTGCCAGCACCCTGGACAGCTCTTATGGCTACACCTTC. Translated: CASTLDSSYGYTF.

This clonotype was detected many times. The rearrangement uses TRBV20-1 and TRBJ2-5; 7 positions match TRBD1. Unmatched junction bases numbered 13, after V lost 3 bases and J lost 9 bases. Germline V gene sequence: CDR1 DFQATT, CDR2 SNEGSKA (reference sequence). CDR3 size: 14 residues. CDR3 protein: CSASFSGQYFAQYF. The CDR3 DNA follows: TGCAGTGCTAGTTTCTCGGGACAGTATTTTGCCCAGTACTTC.

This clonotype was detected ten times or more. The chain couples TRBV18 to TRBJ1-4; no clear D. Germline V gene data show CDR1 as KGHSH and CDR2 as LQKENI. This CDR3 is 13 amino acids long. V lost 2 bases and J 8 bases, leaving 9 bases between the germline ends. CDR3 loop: CASSPSPGEKLFF. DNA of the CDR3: TGTGCCAGCTCACCATCGCCTGGAGAAAAACTGTTTTTT. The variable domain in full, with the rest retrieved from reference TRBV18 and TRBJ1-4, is NAGVMQNPRHLVRRRGQEARLRCSPMKGHSHVYWYRQLPEEGLKFMVYLQKENIIDESGMPKERFSAEFPKEGPSILRIQQVVRGDSAAYFCASSPSPGEKLFFGSGTQLSVL.